The 32 T cell receptor beta chains in this list originate from one sample, sequenced in a study of control samples from healthy donors and cancer patients. The table came from immunoSEQ multiplex PCR; TCRdb's copy has only in-frame clones and leaves some out. The table lists about 150,000 clones, 80% to 95% of them singletons. Specimen: blood. These receptors came from a man aged 18 to 29 in good health.

This clone was seen once. The chain couples TRBV30 to TRBJ1-1; D may be TRBD1 (6 bases). Germline CDR1 and CDR2: GTSNPN and SVGIG (reference sequence). This CDR3 contains 13 residues. The ends were cut back, 3 bases at V and 2 bases at J, with 10 bases in the middle. CDR3 sequence reads: CAWSPGQNTEAFF. The CDR3 DNA is TGTGCCTGGAGCCCGGGACAAAACACTGAAGCTTTCTTT.

The chain uses TRBV6-5 and TRBJ2-7; TRBD1 matches 9 bases. Unmatched junction bases numbered 7, after V lost 2 bases and J lost 2 bases. The CDR3 has 16 residues. The germline V gene encodes CDR1 MNHEY and CDR2 SVGAGI. The CDR3 DNA follows: TGTGCCAGCAGTTACGAAGCCGGGACAGGGACCTACGAGCAGTACTTC. This gives the protein CASSYEAGTGTYEQYF.

The chain recombines TRBV5-5 with TRBJ2-7, with no clear D. This CDR3 is 13 amino acids long. V lost 4 bases and J 7 bases, leaving 15 bases between the germline ends. The germline gives CDR1 SGHKS, CDR2 YYEKEE (reference sequence). The CDR3 is CASSEASLGEQYF. CDR3 bases: TGTGCCAGCAGCGAGGCAAGTCTGGGGGAGCAGTACTTC.

This clone was observed once. This sequence joins TRBV29-1 and TRBJ2-7; D is ambiguous. Germline V gene sequence: CDR1 SQVTM, CDR2 ANQGSEA. The CDR3 has 11 amino acids. V shed 4 bases and J shed 4 bases, with 8 bases lying between them. The chain's CDR3 is CSVGRTYEQYF. CDR3 nucleotide sequence: TGCAGCGTTGGCAGAACTTACGAGCAGTACTTC.

The rearrangement joins TRBV15 to TRBJ1-3; tentatively, D is TRBD1 (5 bases). Per the germline V gene, CDR1 is LNHNV and CDR2 is YYDKDF (reference sequence). The CDR3 is 16 amino acids. Between the trimmed V and J ends, which lost 0 bases and 0 bases, there was a span of 9 bases. Here the CDR3 DNA reads TGTGCCACCAGCAGAGATCAGGGCCTCTCTGGAAACACCATATATTTT. It encodes CATSRDQGLSGNTIYF. Combining the CDR3 with reference TRBV15 and TRBJ1-3 gives the whole variable domain DAMVIQNPRYQVTQFGKPVTLSCSQTLNHNVMYWYQQKSSQAPKLLFHYYDKDFNNEADTPDNFQSRRPNTSFCFLDIRSPGLGDTAMYLCATSRDQGLSGNTIYFGEGSWLTVV.

This chain uses TRBV19 with TRBJ1-5; 7 bases align to TRBD1. This CDR3 comprises 15 residues. J was trimmed by 3 bases and V by 3 bases; bases with no gene match: 5. CDR1 is LNHDA and CDR2 is SQIVND in the germline V gene (reference sequence). The CDR3 DNA sequence: TGTGCCAGTAGTATCGAGGGGGCCCCCAATCAGCCCCAGCATTTT. This translates into CASSIEGAPNQPQHF.

The CDR3 nucleotides are TGTGCCATCAGTGAGTCAGGGTGGGGGATGAACACTGAAGCTTTCTTT. Translating it yields CAISESGWGMNTEAFF. The genes are TRBV10-3 and TRBJ1-1; D is possibly TRBD1 (5 bases). Germline CDR1 is ENHRY and CDR2 is SYGVKD. V was clipped by 0 bases and J by 0 bases, with 11 bases between them. The CDR3 sequence is 16 residues long.

The chain is built from TRBV12-3 or TRBV12-4 and TRBJ1-2; D is undetermined. The germline V and J ends were trimmed by 6 bases and 8 bases, with 13 bases remaining between them. The CDR3 sequence is 12 residues long. The CDR3 loop reads CASSFDKFGYTF. For the CDR3, the DNA is TGTGCCAGCAGCTTCGACAAGTTCGGCTACACCTTC.

This clone was seen a handful of times. The V call is TRBV5-1, the J call TRBJ2-3; unclear D gene. The CDR3 has 12 residues. V lost 1 base and J lost 4, with 4 bases in between. The germline gives CDR1 SGHRS, CDR2 YFSETQ. CDR3 protein: CASSLNSDTQYF. The CDR3 DNA reads as TGCGCCAGCAGCTTGAATTCAGATACGCAGTATTTT.

The genes are TRBV5-4 and TRBJ1-3; TRBD1 is a possible D gene (5 bases). Germline V gene lookup returns CDR1 SGHNT and CDR2 YYREEE (reference sequence). V shed 0 bases and J shed 1 base, with 8 bases lying between them. The CDR3 spans 15 residues. The CDR3 loop is CASSLVGGSGNTIYF. In DNA, the CDR3 is TGTGCCAGCAGCTTGGTCGGGGGATCTGGAAACACCATATATTTT.

The J gene is TRBJ1-2, the V gene TRBV12-5, with 8 positions matching TRBD1. Germline CDR1 is LGHNT and CDR2 is FRNRAP. CDR3 length equals 16 residues. The V and J ends lost 1 base and 8 bases, in that order; junction bases with no gene match: 12. CDR3 in DNA: TGTGCTAGTGGTTTGGCCCTAAGCAGGGGGCGAGAAGGCTACACCTTC. Amino acid sequence: CASGLALSRGREGYTF.

V is TRBV3-1 (or the pseudogene TRBV3-2) and J is TRBJ2-6; D not certain. Germline CDR1 reads LGHDT; CDR2 reads YNNKEL (reference sequence). V was shortened by 0 bases and J by 2 bases, with 5 bases between the two germline ends. The length of the CDR3 is 15 residues. The CDR3 DNA is TGTGCCAGCAGCCAAGATTTTGCTGGGGCCAACGTCCTGACTTTC. Protein: CASSQDFAGANVLTF.

The chain uses TRBV28 and TRBJ1-2; the match to TRBD1 covers 10 bases. CDR1 MDHEN and CDR2 SYDVKM come from the germline V gene. There are 16 residues in the CDR3. Trimming took 8 bases from V and 0 from J; bases not matched to a gene: 9. The CDR3 sequence: CASLRTGGVANYGYTF. DNA of the CDR3: TGTGCCAGCTTACGGACAGGGGGAGTAGCTAACTATGGCTACACCTTC.

The V and J genes are TRBV3-1 (or the pseudogene TRBV3-2) and TRBJ2-7; a possible D gene is TRBD1 (5 bases). The CDR3 has 13 amino acids. In germline, CDR1 is LGHDT, CDR2 YNNKEL (reference sequence). Trimming took 0 bases from V and 10 from J, leaving 13 bases between them. CDR3 sequence reads: CASSQEGRTSQYF. CDR3 coding DNA: TGTGCCAGCAGCCAAGAGGGCAGGACATCTCAGTACTTC.

The chain is built from TRBV6-1 and TRBJ2-7; weak D call: TRBD2 (5 bases). The ends were cut back, 0 bases at V and 3 bases at J, with 15 bases in the middle. This CDR3 region has 16 residues. Germline CDR1 is MNHNS and CDR2 is SASEGT. The CDR3 region is CASSEALRESNYEQYF. CDR3 DNA sequence: TGTGCCAGCAGTGAAGCCTTGAGGGAATCCAACTACGAGCAGTACTTC.

The chain is built from TRBV3-1 (or the pseudogene TRBV3-2) and TRBJ1-1, with no clear D. Trimming took 1 base from V and 4 from J, leaving 7 bases between them. Germline V lookup: CDR1 LGHDT, CDR2 YNNKEL (reference sequence). The CDR3 length is 13 residues. The CDR3 here is CASSQVFGTEAFF. CDR3 bases: TGTGCCAGCAGCCAAGTCTTCGGCACTGAAGCTTTCTTT.

The CDR3 protein is CASSPRERLTDTQYF. CDR3 nucleotides: TGTGCCAGCAGCCCCAGGGAGCGTCTCACAGATACGCAGTATTTT. The V gene is TRBV7-9, the J gene TRBJ2-3; D may correspond to TRBD1 or TRBD2 (5 bases each). This CDR3 has 15 amino acids. Germline V lookup: CDR1 SEHNR, CDR2 FQNEAQ (reference sequence). Trimming pared 5 bases from V and 2 bases from J, leaving 14 bases between.

This chain uses TRBV25-1 with TRBJ1-2; D uncertain. Germline V lookup: CDR1 MGHDK, CDR2 SYGVNS. CDR3 length: 11 residues. V lost 4 bases and J lost 5, with 5 bases in between. The CDR3 nucleotides read TGTGCCAGCAGTGTAGGATATGGCTACACCTTC. Its translation is CASSVGYGYTF.

The chain has TRBV18 and TRBJ2-2; D ambiguous. Germline V lookup: CDR1 KGHSH, CDR2 LQKENI. This CDR3 is built from 10 residues. This chain's CDR3 is CVRSTGELFF. In DNA, the CDR3 is TGTGTCCGCAGCACCGGGGAGCTGTTTTTT.

The CDR3 spells CASSLAVGLTDTQYF. The CDR3 region has the DNA TGTGCCAGCAGCTTGGCAGTCGGGCTCACAGATACGCAGTATTTT. The genes are TRBV5-4 and TRBJ2-3; D uncertain. CDR3 size: 15 residues. Trimming pared 0 bases from V and 2 bases from J, leaving 10 bases between. Per the germline V gene, CDR1 is SGHNT and CDR2 is YYREEE (reference sequence).

The genes are TRBV9 and TRBJ2-3, with 14 nucleotides matching TRBD2. The trim removed 2 bases at V and 6 bases at J, leaving 5 bases unmatched. The CDR3 is 16 residues long. Germline V gene sequence: CDR1 SGDLS, CDR2 YYNGEE. The CDR3 loop is CASSVRLAGGLDTQYF. The CDR3 bases are TGTGCCAGCAGCGTCCGACTAGCGGGGGGGCTGGATACGCAGTATTTT.

This clone was picked up a small number of times. This CDR3 is CASSLRDTEAFF. The CDR3 region has the DNA TGTGCCAGCAGCTTAAGGGACACTGAAGCTTTCTTT. The chain links TRBV11-3 to TRBJ1-1, with D unresolved. This CDR3 has 12 amino acids. Germline CDR1 reads SGHNT; CDR2 reads YENEEA. Trimming cost V 2 bases and J 3 bases, with 4 bases left between them.

This chain connects TRBV5-4 to TRBJ2-2; D unresolved. The CDR3 consists of 13 residues. From germline, CDR1 is SGHNT and CDR2 YYREEE (reference sequence). Deletions cut 6 bases from V and 6 bases from J, with 12 bases between. The CDR3 DNA reads as TGTGCCAGCACCCCGCCGGGCTCCGGGGAGCTGTTTTTT. Amino acids: CASTPPGSGELFF.

The chain carries TRBV29-1 and TRBJ1-2, with a weak D call TRBD1 (6 bases). V was clipped by 5 bases and J by 7 bases, with 11 bases between them. This CDR3 is 11 amino acids long. The germline V gene encodes CDR1 SQVTM and CDR2 ANQGSEA. The CDR3 region has the DNA TGCAGCGTTAACAGGGATTCTGGCTACACCTTC. Its protein product is CSVNRDSGYTF.

The chain has TRBV5-1 and TRBJ2-3; D possibly corresponds to TRBD2 (5 bases). The CDR3 is 17 amino acids. Germline V gives CDR1 SGHRS, CDR2 YFSETQ. The ends were cut back, 1 base at V and 0 bases at J, with 15 bases in the middle. The CDR3 coding sequence is TGCGCCAGCAGCTTGAGTTCTGGAGGTGAAAGCACAGATACGCAGTATTTT. It is translated as CASSLSSGGESTDTQYF.

This clone was seen only once. This chain links TRBV30 with TRBJ1-2; 9 bases fit TRBD1. CDR1 and CDR2 from the germline V gene are GTSNPN and SVGIG (reference sequence). The CDR3 has 17 residues. V was clipped by 5 bases and J by 8 bases; unmatched bases: 21. The CDR3 sequence is CAWEPRQNRDRVRGYTF. CDR3 in DNA: TGTGCCTGGGAGCCCCGCCAGAACCGGGACAGGGTGAGGGGCTACACCTTC.

The chain uses TRBV28 and TRBJ2-1; 8 nucleotides match TRBD2. The CDR3 covers 14 residues. V was clipped by 7 bases and J by 2 bases; unmatched bases: 4. In germline, CDR1 is MDHEN, CDR2 SYDVKM. CDR3: CASTAGGTYNEQFF. The DNA of the CDR3 is TGTGCCAGCACCGCGGGAGGAACCTACAATGAGCAGTTCTTC.

This rearrangement joins TRBV5-4 to TRBJ2-7; weak D call: TRBD1 (7 bases). CDR3 length equals 14 residues. V was clipped by 0 bases and J by 2 bases, with 9 bases between them. Germline CDR1 reads SGHNT; CDR2 reads YYREEE (reference sequence). This chain's CDR3 is CASSLGGTAYEQYF. In nucleotides, the CDR3 is TGTGCCAGCAGCTTGGGCGGGACAGCCTACGAGCAGTACTTC.

This chain uses TRBV7-9 with TRBJ1-1; TRBD1 aligns across 7 bases. The length of the CDR3 is 15 residues. CDR1 SEHNR and CDR2 FQNEAQ come from the germline V gene (reference sequence). J gave up 1 base and V 4 bases, and 6 bases lay outside the gene matches. DNA of the CDR3: TGTGCCAGCAGCTCAGCCGGGACAGAGAACACTGAAGCTTTCTTT. As protein: CASSSAGTENTEAFF.

V is TRBV4-3 and J is TRBJ1-6; D unresolved. The CDR3 consists of 13 residues. The V gene's germline CDR1 is LGHNA and CDR2 YSLEER. The V and J ends lost 6 bases and 9 bases respectively, with 12 bases between them. This CDR3 is CASSLGLSSPLHF. The DNA of the CDR3 is TGCGCCAGCAGTCTTGGACTGTCTTCACCCCTCCACTTT.

This chain links TRBV6-5 with TRBJ2-7; possibly TRBD1 or TRBD2 for D (6 bases each). V shed 6 bases and J shed 3 bases, with 18 bases lying between them. This CDR3 has 15 residues. CDR1 is MNHEY and CDR2 is SVGAGI in the germline V gene. The CDR3 DNA reads as TGTGCCAGCAGCCACGAGGGGGAGGTGGGCTACGAGCAGTACTTC. Amino acids: CASSHEGEVGYEQYF.

This chain links TRBV14 with TRBJ1-1; perhaps TRBD1 as D (5 bases). CDR1 and CDR2 from the germline V gene are SGHDN and FVKESK. The CDR3 is 16 amino acids. Trimming shortened V by 4 bases and J by 0 bases, and 15 bases separated the two germline ends. The CDR3 DNA reads as TGTGCCAGCAGCCCCCGGGGAGGGGCCCTGAACACTGAAGCTTTCTTT. It is translated as CASSPRGGALNTEAFF.